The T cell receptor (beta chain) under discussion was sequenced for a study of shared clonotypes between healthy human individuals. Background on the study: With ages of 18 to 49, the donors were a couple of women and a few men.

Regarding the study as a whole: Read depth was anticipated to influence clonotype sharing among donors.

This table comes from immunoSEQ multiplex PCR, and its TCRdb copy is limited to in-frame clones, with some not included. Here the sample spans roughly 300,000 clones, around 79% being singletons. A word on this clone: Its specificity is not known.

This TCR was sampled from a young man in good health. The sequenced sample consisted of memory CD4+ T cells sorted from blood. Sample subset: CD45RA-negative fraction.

The CDR3 nucleotides read TGTGCCAGCAGGAATGGGGGGGCCGGCAATCAGCCCCAGCATTTT. Its translation is CASRNGGAGNQPQHF. V and J are TRBV6-5 and TRBJ1-5, with D perhaps matching TRBD1 (6 bases). Germline V CDR1 and CDR2: MNHEY, SVGAGI. The CDR3 has 15 amino acids. The V end lost 6 bases, the J end lost 2 bases, and 14 bases lay between the germline ends.